This T cell receptor beta chain was identified during a study of blood T cell repertoires in COVID-19. Study information: The analysed material was cDNA or gDNA that came from T cells, B-cell-depleted T cells, or PBMCs.

CDR3 length equals 15 residues. Trimming at V came to 5 bases and at J to 5 bases, leaving 11 bases not matched to a gene. Germline V gene data show CDR1 as SEHNR and CDR2 as FQNEAQ (reference sequence). Sequencing was performed with immunoSEQ multiplex PCR; in TCRdb, only in-frame clones are kept and a portion is missing. The data contain a few hundred thousand clones, just under 90% of them singletons. Source material: peripheral blood. The rearrangement joins TRBV7-9 to TRBJ2-5; 7 bases line up with TRBD1. The TCR was taken from a man aged 60 to 75 who had recovered from COVID-19. CDR3 region: CASSPGQVDRETQYF. The CDR3 region has the DNA TGTGCCAGCAGCCCTGGACAGGTCGATCGGGAGACCCAGTACTTC.